The source of this T cell receptor (beta chain) is a study of blood T cells in healthy people across ages. Study-wide results and caveats: Higher naive T cell percentage went strongly together with higher TCR beta diversity. With age, beta diversity per million T cells declined roughly linearly, significantly by 30 to 50.

The CDR3 is made up of 15 amino acids. Per germline, CDR1 DFQATT and CDR2 SNEGSKA (reference sequence). It was with a sample-barcoded 5' primer and a J-beta primer mix that a second PCR of about 6 to 12 cycles was run. Each cDNA molecule was tagged by a template-switch adaptor that had 12 random nucleotides. No fewer than 2.5 million CDR3-containing paired-end reads came from each sample. MiXCR was run by TCRdb on the 5' RACE reads, yielding one entry per CDR3 protein. The sample shows about 580,000 distinct CDR3 sequences, around half of them seen only once. In the case of this clonotype: What it recognizes is unknown.

The source is an elderly man in good health. Material: blood. The chain has TRBV20-1 and TRBJ2-4, with 9 positions matching TRBD2. The DNA end is more similar to TRBJ2-7, so the J call may be wrong. The chain's CDR3 is CSASPSLAGTYEQYF. DNA for the CDR3: TGCAGTGCTAGCCCTAGCCTAGCGGGGACCTACGAGCAGTACTTC.